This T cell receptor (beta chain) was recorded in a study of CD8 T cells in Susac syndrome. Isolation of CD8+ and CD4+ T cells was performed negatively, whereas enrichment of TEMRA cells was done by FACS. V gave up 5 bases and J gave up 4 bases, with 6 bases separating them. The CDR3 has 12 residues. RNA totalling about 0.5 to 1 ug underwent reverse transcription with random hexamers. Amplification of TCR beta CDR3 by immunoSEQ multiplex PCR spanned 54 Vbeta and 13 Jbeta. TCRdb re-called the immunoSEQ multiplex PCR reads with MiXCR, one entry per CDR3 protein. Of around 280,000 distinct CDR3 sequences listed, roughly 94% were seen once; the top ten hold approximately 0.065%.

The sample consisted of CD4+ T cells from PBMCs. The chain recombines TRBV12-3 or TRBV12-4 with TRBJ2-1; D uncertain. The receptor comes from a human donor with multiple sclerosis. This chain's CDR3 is CASSQIYNEQFF. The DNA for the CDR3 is TGTGCCAGCAGTCAAATATACAATGAGCAGTTCTTC.